This TCR beta chain was sequenced during a study of identical twins. With V trimmed by 3 bases and J by 8 bases, 8 bases remained unmatched. Germline assignment: CDR1 SGHTA and CDR2 FQGNSA. The CDR3 runs 14 residues. MiXCR, run by TCRdb on the 5' RACE reads, gives a single entry per CDR3 protein. Of 470,000 or so distinct CDR3 sequences listed, around 24% are singletons. This same sample was also taken into another study, of T cells expressing NK-cell markers.

Material for sequencing was CD4+ T cells sorted from blood. This TCR came from a woman aged 18-29 years in good health. The chain couples TRBV7-2 to TRBJ1-2; the match to TRBD1 covers 8 bases. The CDR3 nucleotides are TGTGCCAGCAGCTTCCCGGTGACAGGGGCGGGCTACACCTTC. This codes for CASSFPVTGAGYTF.